This TCR beta chain was identified during a study of cytomegalovirus exposure and HLA in healthy donors (TCRdb year 2017). Turning to the overall study: An earlier analysis of 587 of the donors reported 276 Gb of sequence data and 120 million or so unique TCR beta sequences from roughly 180 million T cells. About 310 gigabases of sequencing data and around 87 million unique TCR sequences were included in an early release covering 550 to 800 HLA-typed donors. Among the roughly 400 genotyped donors, approximately 77% belonged to the genetic ancestry cluster associated with self-reported Caucasian donors. The study aimed to test whether signatures of past pathogen exposure could be identified by cataloging public T cell receptors. The study profiled the T cell repertoires of 500 to 800 subjects by immunosequencing and related them to cytomegalovirus serostatus. A separate validation cohort of more than 100 different subjects was used in addition to the roughly 670-subject first cohort. To predict cytomegalovirus infection status, the study brought together high-throughput TCR immunosequencing, statistical association of individual TCRs with disease status, and machine learning. In a later analysis, previously published TCR beta repertoires from hundreds of donors were re-analyzed and high-resolution HLA genotyping was added so that TCR occurrence patterns could be studied. The later analysis used no new phenotypic data to find candidate immune exposures, relying instead on TCR beta sequences and their occurrence across donors. An earlier analysis of about 620 of the donors applied high-throughput TCR beta sequencing to assess whether each TCR beta V gene segment acted as functional or pseudogenic. Alongside the repertoire data, information on donor age, sex, ethnicity and CMV serostatus was compiled. In a later genetic analysis, genome-wide SNP genotypes for about three fifths of the 666 donors were used, and that subset was treated as a discovery cohort. Every repertoire in the discovery cohort had been generated on one and the same sequencing platform. HLA typing covered class I and class II loci at four-digit resolution. Typing coverage differed by locus: A, B, C, DRB1 and DQB1 were typed in about 620-630 donors, DQA1 in 500 to 550, DPA1 in 600 to 610, and DPB1 in 472. Five DR-DQ haplotypes were handled as single units for association and clustering, since linkage in the cohort was strong. Among some 410 genotyped donors of the cohort, an average of roughly 230,000 unique TCR beta nucleotide sequences was sequenced per donor, of which 15% to 20% were non-productive.

The library was produced with the immunoSEQ multiplex PCR assay. A mixture of 60 forward primers for TCR Vbeta segments and 13 reverse primers for TCR Jbeta segments was used in the multiplex PCR. Amplification of the CDR3 region of rearranged TCR beta genes was performed with a multiplex PCR assay on genomic DNA. The amplified TCR beta libraries were sequenced on the Illumina HiSeq System as 87-base-pair reads. The paper's data handling went like this. Across the 600 to 700 repertoires, a later analysis counted tens of millions of unique TCR beta chains, around 10 million of which were shared by at least two donors. To remove PCR and sequencing errors, raw reads were error-corrected and collapsed into unique sequences using a nearest-neighbor algorithm that merged closely related sequences. CDR3 sequences were aligned to IMGT reference sequences to assign V, D and J gene segments. For a sequence to be retained, a match of at least six nucleotides to both a V gene segment and a J gene segment was required. A rearrangement was called productive if the CDR3 had no stop codons and remained in frame with V and J, and every other rearrangement was called non-productive. CDR3 was defined by IMGT convention, running from the second conserved V-encoded cysteine to the conserved J-encoded phenylalanine. The earlier analysis of 500 to 650 of the donors excluded any sequence lacking an unambiguous match to a single V gene segment. In an earlier analysis of some 590 of the donors, a V segment was called functional when productive rearrangements were above 56.7%, and segregating when the standard deviation between donors exceeded 5%. A statistical classification framework was developed to diagnose cytomegalovirus status using the catalog of TCR beta chain sequences. V and J gene assignment, in a later analysis, came from comparing TCR nucleotide sequences with IMGT/GENE-DB human TR gene sequences. The TCRdist pipeline was used in a later analysis to assign CDR3 sequences and most-parsimonious VDJ recombination scenarios. In a later analysis, every TCR beta chain was defined by the combination of its CDR3 amino acid sequence and its V-gene family, and reads without a unique V-gene family were dropped. To address suspected cross-contamination and a sequencing artifact, a later analysis removed roughly 580 highly shared, low-generation-probability nucleotide sequences. In a later analysis, a clonal expansion index was calculated for each public chain from normalized within-repertoire ranks of inferred template counts. Generation probabilities in a later analysis came from a VDJ recombination model fitted to out-of-frame rearrangements, and those results were checked against IGoR. Hypergeometric tests were used in a later analysis to score TCR-TCR, TCR-HLA and TCR-CMV co-occurrence, with a repertoire-size bias correction applied to the TCR pairs. A later analysis estimated false discovery rates by permuting HLA or CMV assignments 20 times. In a later analysis, co-occurring TCRs were grouped with DBSCAN, and TCRdist sequence similarity was added when clustering was performed within HLA-allele-positive subsets. Repertoires with fewer than 30,000 or more than 120,000 public chains, plus five repertoires with anomalous nucleotide sharing, were excluded from co-occurrence clustering. TCRdb retrieved this table from immuneACCESS and kept in-frame rearrangements only. Not all clones are present; in checked studies, unresolved V genes account for under half, and no reason is known for the remainder. V and J calls plus clone size are reproduced from that table; the DNA served to infer D and trimming. This sample comprises around 81,000 clones, about 60% of them detected only once. The ten largest account for more than 5% of the sample.

After removal of 4 bases from V and 2 bases from J, the junction retains 6 bases not matched to a gene. Per the germline V gene, SGHVS is the CDR1 and FNYEAQ is the CDR2. Taken from cysteine to phenylalanine, the CDR3 has 15 residues. Just the 45-base CDR3 DNA is kept, in frame starting at base 1. In total, 630 or so healthy bone marrow donors made up the cohort. At the time of sampling, all cohort members were nominally healthy, though unrecorded immune exposures were likely present. The donor tested CMV seropositive, placing the donor among the 290 or so seropositive members of the cohort. A peripheral blood sample was collected from each donor, and TCR beta sequencing was performed on peripheral blood mononuclear cells. Genomic DNA extraction from the blood cell samples was performed with the Qiagen DNeasy Blood Extraction Kit. The study at large found these results: A later genetic analysis associated a missense DCLRE1C variant with V-gene and J-gene trimming of TCR beta chains, and an independent cohort replicated the association. This cohort had only TCR beta chains sequenced, and the lack of alpha or paired-chain data limited which features could be detected. In a later analysis, around 17,000 TCR beta sequences were associated with specific HLA alleles at a false discovery rate of 0.05. In vitro tests confirmed that a few of the cytomegalovirus-associated TCR beta chains recognize cytomegalovirus antigens. A later genetic analysis reported fewer N-insertions in productive TCRs among donors in an Asian-associated ancestry cluster than the roughly 620-donor mean. According to a later analysis, TCR association rates differed among HLA loci, with DRB1 alleles showing the most associated TCRs and HLA-C alleles showing the fewest. In a later analysis, HLA-associated TCR beta chains were found to be more clonally expanded and to have lower generation probabilities than equally common non-associated chains. Immune exposure information for the cohort was limited to CMV serostatus. A later analysis reported that several top co-occurrence clusters appeared linked to parvovirus B19, influenza, CMV and Epstein-Barr virus. Some IMGT-functional V segments, including TRBV6-2 and TRBV6-3, could not be told apart with the 87-base-pair reads, so those segments were excluded. A further reported finding was that TCR beta sequences accurately predicted the HLA-A and HLA-B alleles for most subjects in the first cohort. A cluster of highly shared sequence variants was judged likely to be a technical artifact of the sequencing pipeline. Across donors, most TCR sequences were observed very rarely, whereas some public TCRs were present in many individuals. Because HLA typing was unavailable for some donors at each locus, only the typed subset was used in association tests. Presence/absence analyses assumed roughly uniform sequencing depth across donors, an assumption that may not hold. Because counts were too low, roughly 16 rarely observed V segments, including chromosome 9 orphons, were left out of the earlier analysis of approximately 500 of the donors. In both the original and validation cohorts, the classifier was reported to diagnose cytomegalovirus status with high specificity and sensitivity. A later analysis found that most CMV-associated TCR beta chains appeared HLA-restricted, with HLA associations seemingly driven largely by CMV exposure. Broadly in line with IMGT annotations, most TCR beta V segments showed up in productive rearrangements about 90% or about 30% of the time in an earlier analysis of about 500 of the donors. Correlated functional status among segregating V segments might be attributable to linkage disequilibrium, but an unknown experimental factor could not be ruled out. When HLA alleles, especially DR and DQ, strongly co-occurred, attributing TCR associations to individual alleles was difficult. The study listed 150 to 200 TCR beta chains as associated with cytomegalovirus. The authors suggested that the approach could potentially be extended to other disease states and immunological phenotypes.

On this clone itself: No cognate antigen has been identified for it. Per-base qualities were not stored, and no clone one base away is much larger.

The TCR was taken from a man aged 25 to 45 in good health and CMV-seropositive. The chain links TRBV7-6 with TRBJ2-7, and TRBD2 matches 9 of the central bases. Source material: PBMCs. The DNA reads as follows: TGTGCCAGCAGCTATAGGGCTAGCGGGGCCTACGAGCAGTACTTC. This translates into CASSYRASGAYEQYF.